The sequence of this T cell receptor beta chain was determined in a study of radiotherapy plus CTLA-4 blockade in lung cancer. The study gave focal radiation plus ipilimumab CTLA-4 blockade to patients with chemo-refractory metastatic non-small-cell lung cancer. Study outcomes and limitations: The best prediction of response reportedly came from early blood T cell clone dynamics, with interferon-beta.

Clones were read by immunoSEQ multiplex PCR, and TCRdb kept only the in-frame ones, dropping some. The table includes roughly 44,000 clones, around 76% detected once. In its sample, this clone ranks as medium-sized. Its antigen is currently unknown. This clonotype was sampled from a human donor with non-small cell lung cancer who had stable disease on radiotherapy plus ipilimumab. This sample comprised peripheral blood, obtained from a patient treated with radiotherapy plus ipilimumab.

The DNA of the CDR3 is TGTGCCAGCAGTGAAAGGGACGGATCCTACGAGCAGTACTTC. It translates to CASSERDGSYEQYF. The chain recombines TRBV6-4 with TRBJ2-7; D assignment may be TRBD1 or TRBD2 (5 bases each). Germline V lookup: CDR1 MRHNA, CDR2 SNTAGT. The CDR3 loop spans 14 amino acids. The V and J ends lost 3 bases and 1 base respectively, with 10 bases between them.